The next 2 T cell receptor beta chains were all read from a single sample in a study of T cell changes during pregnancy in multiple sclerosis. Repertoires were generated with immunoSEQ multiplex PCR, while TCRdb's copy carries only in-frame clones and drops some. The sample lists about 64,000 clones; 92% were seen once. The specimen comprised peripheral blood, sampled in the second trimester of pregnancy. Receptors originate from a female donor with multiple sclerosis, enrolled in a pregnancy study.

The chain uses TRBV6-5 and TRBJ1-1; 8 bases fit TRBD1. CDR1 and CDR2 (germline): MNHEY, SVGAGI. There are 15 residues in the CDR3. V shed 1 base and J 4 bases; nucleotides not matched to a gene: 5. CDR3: CASSYLTGVGTEAFF. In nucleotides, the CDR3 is TGTGCCAGCAGTTACTTGACAGGGGTGGGCACTGAAGCTTTCTTT.

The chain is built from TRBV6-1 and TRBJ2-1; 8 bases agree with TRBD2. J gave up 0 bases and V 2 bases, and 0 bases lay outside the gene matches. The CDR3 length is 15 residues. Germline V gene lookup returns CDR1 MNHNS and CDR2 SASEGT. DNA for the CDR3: TGTGCCAGCAGTGAACTAGCGGGCTCCTACAATGAGCAGTTCTTC. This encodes CASSELAGSYNEQFF.